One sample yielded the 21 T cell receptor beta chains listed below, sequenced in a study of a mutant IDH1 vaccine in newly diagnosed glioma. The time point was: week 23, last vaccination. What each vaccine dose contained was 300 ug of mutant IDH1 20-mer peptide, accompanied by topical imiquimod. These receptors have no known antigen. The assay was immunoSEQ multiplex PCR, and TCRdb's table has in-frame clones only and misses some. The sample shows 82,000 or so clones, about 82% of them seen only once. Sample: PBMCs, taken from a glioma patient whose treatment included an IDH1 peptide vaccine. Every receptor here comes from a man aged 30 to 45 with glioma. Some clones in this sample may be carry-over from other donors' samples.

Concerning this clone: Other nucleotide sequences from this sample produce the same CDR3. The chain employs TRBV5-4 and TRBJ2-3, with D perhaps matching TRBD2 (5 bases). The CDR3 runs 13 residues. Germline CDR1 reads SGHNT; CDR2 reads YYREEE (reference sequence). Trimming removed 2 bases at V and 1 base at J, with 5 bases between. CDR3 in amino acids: CASSFSGTDTQYF. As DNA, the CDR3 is TGTGCCAGCAGCTTTAGCGGCACAGATACGCAGTATTTT. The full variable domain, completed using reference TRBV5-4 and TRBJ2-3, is ETGVTQSPTHLIKTRGQQVTLRCSSQSGHNTVSWYQQALGQGPQFIFQYYREEENGRGNFPPRFSGLQFPNYSSELNVNALELDDSALYLCASSFSGTDTQYFGPGTRLTVL.

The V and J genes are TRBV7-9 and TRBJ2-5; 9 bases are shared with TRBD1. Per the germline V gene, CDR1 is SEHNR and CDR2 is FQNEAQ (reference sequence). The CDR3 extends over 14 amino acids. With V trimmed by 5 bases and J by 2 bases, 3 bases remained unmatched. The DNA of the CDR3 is TGTGCCAGCAGCCCGGACAGGGGTCAAGAGACCCAGTACTTC. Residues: CASSPDRGQETQYF.

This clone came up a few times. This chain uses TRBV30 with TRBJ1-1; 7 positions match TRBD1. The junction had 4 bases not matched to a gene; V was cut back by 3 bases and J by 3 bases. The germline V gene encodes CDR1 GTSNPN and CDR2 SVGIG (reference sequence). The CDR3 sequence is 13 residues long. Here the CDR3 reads CAWSEGQYTEAFF. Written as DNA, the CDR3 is TGTGCCTGGAGCGAGGGACAGTACACTGAAGCTTTCTTT.

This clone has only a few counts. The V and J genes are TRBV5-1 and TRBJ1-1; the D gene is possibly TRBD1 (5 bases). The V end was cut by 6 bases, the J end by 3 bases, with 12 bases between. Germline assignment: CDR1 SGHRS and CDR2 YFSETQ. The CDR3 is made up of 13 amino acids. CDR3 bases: TGCGCCAGCAATTGGGGGGATTACACTGAAGCTTTCTTT. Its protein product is CASNWGDYTEAFF.

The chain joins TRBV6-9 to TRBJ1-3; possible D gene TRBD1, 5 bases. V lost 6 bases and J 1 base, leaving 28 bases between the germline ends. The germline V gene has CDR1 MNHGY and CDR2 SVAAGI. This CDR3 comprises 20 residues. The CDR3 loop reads CASSPPFGQGPFWSGNTIYF. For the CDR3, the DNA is TGTGCCAGCAGCCCTCCTTTTGGGCAGGGTCCTTTCTGGTCTGGAAACACCATATATTTT.

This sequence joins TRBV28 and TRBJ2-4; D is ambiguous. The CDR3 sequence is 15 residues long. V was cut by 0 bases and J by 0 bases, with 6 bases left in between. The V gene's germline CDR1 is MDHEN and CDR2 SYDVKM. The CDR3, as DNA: TGTGCCAGCAGTTTATGGCCAACAGCCAAAAACATTCAGTACTTC. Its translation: CASSLWPTAKNIQYF.

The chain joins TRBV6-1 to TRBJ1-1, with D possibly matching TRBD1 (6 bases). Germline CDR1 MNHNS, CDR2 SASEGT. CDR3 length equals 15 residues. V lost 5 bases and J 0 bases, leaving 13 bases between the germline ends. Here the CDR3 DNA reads TGTGCCAGCAGTTCCCGGACAGCTTTGAACACTGAAGCTTTCTTT. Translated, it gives CASSSRTALNTEAFF.

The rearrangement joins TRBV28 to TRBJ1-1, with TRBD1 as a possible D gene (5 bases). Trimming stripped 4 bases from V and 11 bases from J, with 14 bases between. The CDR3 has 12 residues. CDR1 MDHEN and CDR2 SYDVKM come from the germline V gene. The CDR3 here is CASSWGRDEAFF. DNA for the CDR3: TGTGCCAGCAGTTGGGGGAGAGACGAGGCTTTCTTT.

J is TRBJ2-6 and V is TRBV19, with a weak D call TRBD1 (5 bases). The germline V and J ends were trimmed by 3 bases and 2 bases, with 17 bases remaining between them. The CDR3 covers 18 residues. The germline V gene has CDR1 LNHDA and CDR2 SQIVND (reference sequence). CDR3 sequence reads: CASSMTKNRRPGANVLTF. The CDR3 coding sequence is TGTGCCAGTAGTATGACGAAAAACAGGCGCCCTGGGGCCAACGTCCTGACTTTC.

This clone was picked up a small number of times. CDR3 bases: TGTGCCAGCAGCTTAGGAGGCTTATACTACGAGCAGTACTTC. It encodes CASSLGGLYYEQYF. The chain couples TRBV7-2 to TRBJ2-7, with unresolved D. CDR1 is SGHTA and CDR2 is FQGNSA in the germline V gene. The CDR3 extends over 14 amino acids. V lost 1 base to trimming and J lost 3 bases, with 10 bases between them.

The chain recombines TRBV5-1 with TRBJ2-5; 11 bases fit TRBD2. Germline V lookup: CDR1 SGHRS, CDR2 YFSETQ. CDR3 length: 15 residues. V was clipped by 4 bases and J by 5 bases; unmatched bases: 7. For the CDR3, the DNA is TGCGCCAGCAGCGTTTTGACTAGCGGGGCGGAGACCCAGTACTTC. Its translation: CASSVLTSGAETQYF.

CDR3 bases: TGTGCCAGCAGACTAGCGACAGATGAGCAGTTCTTC. It yields the protein CASRLATDEQFF. The chain combines TRBV5-6 with TRBJ2-1; 7 bases agree with TRBD2. After removal of 5 bases from V and 8 bases from J, the junction contained 4 bases not matched to a gene. CDR1 and CDR2 from the germline V gene are SGHDT and YYEEEE. The CDR3 totals 12 residues.

As DNA, the CDR3 is TGTGCCAGCAGCCAACCCGGGACGGCGGGAAACACCATATATTTT. Translated, it gives CASSQPGTAGNTIYF. J is TRBJ1-3 and V is TRBV14; weak D call: TRBD1 (5 bases). The V gene lost 2 bases and the J gene lost 4 bases, with 12 bases spanning the gap. The CDR3 consists of 15 residues. Per germline, CDR1 SGHDN and CDR2 FVKESK.

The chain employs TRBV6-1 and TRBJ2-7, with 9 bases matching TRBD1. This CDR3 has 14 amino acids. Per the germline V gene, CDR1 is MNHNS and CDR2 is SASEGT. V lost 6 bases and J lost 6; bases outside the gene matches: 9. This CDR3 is CASRPGQGLSEQYF. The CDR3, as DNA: TGTGCCAGCAGACCGGGACAGGGTCTCTCCGAGCAGTACTTC.

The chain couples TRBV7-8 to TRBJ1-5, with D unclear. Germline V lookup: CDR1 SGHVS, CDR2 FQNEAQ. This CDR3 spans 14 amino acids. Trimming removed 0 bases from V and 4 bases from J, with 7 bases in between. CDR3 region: CASSLADGNQPQHF. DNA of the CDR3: TGTGCCAGCAGCTTAGCTGACGGAAATCAGCCCCAGCATTTT.

CDR3 DNA sequence: TGTGCCAGTAGTGAGCAGGGGCGAGGGATGAACACTGAAGCTTTCTTT. Amino acid sequence: CASSEQGRGMNTEAFF. The chain couples TRBV19 to TRBJ1-1; maybe TRBD1 (6 bases). CDR3 length: 16 amino acids. Looked up from germline, CDR1 is LNHDA and CDR2 is SQIVND (reference sequence). V lost 5 bases, J lost 0 bases, and 16 bases lay in between.

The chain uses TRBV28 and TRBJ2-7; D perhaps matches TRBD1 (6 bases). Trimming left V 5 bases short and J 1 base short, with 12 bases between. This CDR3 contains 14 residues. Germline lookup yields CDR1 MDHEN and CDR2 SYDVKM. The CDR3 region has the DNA TGTGCCAGCAGTATACGGGACACTTCCTACGAGCAGTACTTC. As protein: CASSIRDTSYEQYF. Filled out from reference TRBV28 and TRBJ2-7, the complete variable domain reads DVKVTQSSRYLVKRTGEKVFLECVQDMDHENMFWYRQDPGLGLRLIYFSYDVKMKEKGDIPEGYSVSREKKERFSLILESASTNQTSMYLCASSIRDTSYEQYFGPGTRLTVT.

The CDR3 DNA reads as TGTGCCAGCAGCTCCCCCGAGACTCAACCCTACGAGCAGTACTTC. Protein product: CASSSPETQPYEQYF. V and J are TRBV7-9 and TRBJ2-7, with unresolved D. Germline CDR1 and CDR2: SEHNR and FQNEAQ (reference sequence). V lost 4 bases and J 2 bases, leaving 15 bases between the germline ends. The CDR3 has 15 residues. The variable domain in full, completed from reference TRBV7-9 and TRBJ2-7, reads DTGVSQNPRHKITKRGQNVTFRCDPISEHNRLYWYRQTLGQGPEFLTYFQNEAQLEKSRLLSDRFSAERPKGSFSTLEIQRTEQGDSAMYLCASSSPETQPYEQYFGPGTRLTVT.

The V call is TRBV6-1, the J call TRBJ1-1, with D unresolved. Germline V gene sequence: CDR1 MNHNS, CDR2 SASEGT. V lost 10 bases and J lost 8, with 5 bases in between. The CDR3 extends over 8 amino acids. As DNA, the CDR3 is TGTGCCACCAAAGAAGCTTTCTTT. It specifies CATKEAFF.

CDR3 in amino acids: CASSSFGEQYF. CDR3 DNA: TGTGCCAGCAGCTCTTTCGGGGAGCAGTACTTC. This chain connects TRBV7-2 to TRBJ2-7; no reliable D call. The CDR3 spans 11 residues. V was trimmed by 4 bases and J by 7 bases, leaving 8 bases between them. Germline V gene sequence: CDR1 SGHTA, CDR2 FQGNSA.

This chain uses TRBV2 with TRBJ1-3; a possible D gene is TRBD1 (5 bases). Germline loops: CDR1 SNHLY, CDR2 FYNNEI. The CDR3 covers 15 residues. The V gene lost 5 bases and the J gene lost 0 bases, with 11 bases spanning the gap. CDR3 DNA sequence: TGTGCCAGCAGTTTACAGGCCCTCTCTGGAAACACCATATATTTT. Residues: CASSLQALSGNTIYF.